The sequence of this TCR beta chain was determined in a study of OX40 agonist ivuxolimab in advanced cancers. As for the study in general: The patients got ivuxolimab, which is an agonistic anti-OX40 (CD134) antibody. Every 2 weeks, patients got intravenous ivuxolimab at one of six dose levels (0.01-10 mg/kg). Participants averaged approximately 60 years of age (range roughly 23 to 80) and were roughly 83% male. Study conclusions and caveats: Not determined was the antigen specificity of the expanded peripheral T cells.

This CDR3 is built from 16 residues. Trimming at V came to 9 bases and at J to 3 bases, leaving 15 bases not matched to a gene. Germline loops: CDR1 MNHEY, CDR2 SMNVEV (reference sequence). As concerns this clone: Its antigen is as yet unknown.

Assay used: immunoSEQ multiplex PCR; TCRdb lists only in-frame clones, some missing. The table has some 66,000 clones, roughly 88% seen once; the top ten hold around 0.53%. The sequencing used CD4+ or CD8+ T cells sorted from blood, collected in a trial of the OX40 agonist ivuxolimab. This receptor was taken from an adult with an advanced solid tumor such as melanoma, head and neck, liver or kidney cancer. This rearrangement joins TRBV27 to TRBJ2-7; TRBD1 aligns across 9 bases. CDR3 sequence reads: CASSENSGQGFYEQYF. The DNA for the CDR3 is TGTGCCAGTTCAGAAAACTCGGGACAGGGTTTCTACGAGCAGTACTTC.